This T cell receptor (beta chain) was identified during a study of blood T cell repertoires in COVID-19. Across the study: Both acute and convalescent COVID-19 samples were obtained from the United States, Italy and Spain. Sources were T cells, B-cell-depleted T cells, or PBMCs; the material itself was cDNA or gDNA.

In the original processing: Amplifying reference gene primers gave estimates of nucleated cell counts. The data were produced by immunoSEQ multiplex PCR, yet TCRdb's version contains in-frame clones alone and is incomplete. D and trimming come from the DNA, and the V and J calls and clone size come from that table. This sample carries about 130,000 clones, approximately 82% of them seen once, and the ten largest clones take about a tenth. The CDR3 totals 13 residues. Germline V gene sequence: CDR1 MNHEY, CDR2 SMNVEV (reference sequence). V shed 3 bases and J shed 6 bases, with 6 bases lying between them.

Sample: peripheral blood. The receptor was derived from a man aged 35 to 55 with active or convalescent COVID-19. The chain uses TRBV27 and TRBJ1-6, with D unresolved. The DNA for the CDR3 is TGTGCCAGCAGTTTTTTCGGTAATTCACCCCTCCACTTT. This sequence encodes CASSFFGNSPLHF.